The source of this TCR beta chain is a study of T cell responses to AZD1222 COVID-19 vaccine. Study details: Doses given second, at about 4 or about 12 weeks, were pooled. Regarding the study as a whole: Donor demographics were predominantly white British with a female majority; clonal diversity may be underestimated. Repertoire sampling was restricted to post-peak T cell response timepoints. Reportedly, close to half of spike-specific TCRs are directed against unmutated variant regions.

Clones were sequenced by immunoSEQ multiplex PCR, and TCRdb holds only the in-frame ones, with some missing. The data show around 180,000 clones, with just over 85% seen just once and about 0.49% held by the top ten. Concerning this clone: What it recognizes is unknown.

The sample in question was peripheral blood, obtained on day 0 of AZD1222 vaccination. This receptor was identified in an adult in good health.

The CDR3 region is CASSFKYEQYF. In DNA, the CDR3 is TGTGCCAGCAGTTTCAAATACGAGCAGTACTTC. The chain employs TRBV28 and TRBJ2-7, with D hard to call. The germline V and J ends were trimmed by 3 bases and 4 bases, with 4 bases remaining between them. Per the germline V gene, CDR1 is MDHEN and CDR2 is SYDVKM. The CDR3 spans 11 residues.